These 14 T cell receptor beta chains were sequenced from one sample in a study of T cell clones after liver transplantation. TCRdb keeps only in-frame clones here, not all; method: immunoSEQ multiplex PCR. Of tens of thousands of clones in the sample, roughly 86% were seen once. The material was CD4+ T cells from blood, obtained 24 months after liver transplant. The receptors stem from a human patient who received a liver transplant. Some T cells may be graft donor cells.

This chain uses TRBV19 with TRBJ2-1; TRBD2 agrees at 7 bases. The CDR3 totals 15 residues. Germline loops: CDR1 LNHDA, CDR2 SQIVND (reference sequence). J was trimmed by 1 base and V by 3 bases; bases with no gene match: 3. CDR3: CASSMSGASYNEQFF. CDR3 DNA: TGTGCCAGTAGTATGAGCGGGGCATCCTACAATGAGCAGTTCTTC.

This clone was observed a handful of times. The chain couples TRBV28 to TRBJ2-2; TRBD1 matches at 7 bases. V shed 8 bases and J 2 bases; nucleotides not matched to a gene: 2. The germline V gene has CDR1 MDHEN and CDR2 SYDVKM. The CDR3 has 13 residues. CDR3: CASGTDNTGELFF. The CDR3 DNA is TGTGCCAGCGGGACAGACAACACCGGGGAGCTGTTTTTT. Complete variable domain (other parts from reference TRBV28 and TRBJ2-2): DVKVTQSSRYLVKRTGEKVFLECVQDMDHENMFWYRQDPGLGLRLIYFSYDVKMKEKGDIPEGYSVSREKKERFSLILESASTNQTSMYLCASGTDNTGELFFGEGSRLTVL.

This chain connects TRBV28 to TRBJ2-7, with 10 bases aligning to TRBD2. V was pared by 5 bases and J by 7 bases, with 26 bases of the junction left unmatched. The CDR3 is made up of 20 amino acids. Germline V gives CDR1 MDHEN, CDR2 SYDVKM. CDR3 loop: CASSTPMGGGYTGTSVEQYF. DNA for the CDR3: TGTGCCAGCAGTACACCAATGGGAGGGGGGTACACCGGGACTAGCGTTGAGCAGTACTTC.

The V call is TRBV19, the J call TRBJ2-7, with 7 bases aligning to TRBD1. CDR1 and CDR2 from the germline V gene are LNHDA and SQIVND (reference sequence). V trimming: 6 bases; J trimming: 0 bases; junction bases outside the gene matches: 8. The CDR3 spans 15 residues. The CDR3 region is CASRGRQGASYEQYF. The CDR3 DNA sequence: TGTGCCAGTAGGGGTAGACAGGGTGCCTCCTACGAGCAGTACTTC.

CDR3 DNA sequence: TGTGCCAGCAGTGACAGGGGCATTTTTAGTGATACGCAGTATTTT. It yields the protein CASSDRGIFSDTQYF. The gene calls are TRBV2 and TRBJ2-3; tentatively, D is TRBD1 (6 bases). CDR3 size: 15 residues. Looked up from germline, CDR1 is SNHLY and CDR2 is FYNNEI. V shed 3 bases and J shed 6 bases, with 16 bases lying between them.

The chain couples TRBV4-3 to TRBJ1-6, with D hard to call. Trimming removed 1 base from V and 0 bases from J, with 13 bases in between. Germline V CDR1 and CDR2: LGHNA, YSLEER. The CDR3 runs 18 residues. The CDR3 DNA reads TGCGCCAGCAGCCAAGTATTTGGGCAGAGCTCCTATAATTCACCCCTCCACTTT. It yields the protein CASSQVFGQSSYNSPLHF.

The table lists this clone with a few counts. The chain recombines TRBV11-2 with TRBJ1-6, with D perhaps TRBD1 (6 bases). The CDR3 sequence is 14 residues long. Germline CDR1 and CDR2: SGHAT and FQNNGV. V gave up 3 bases and J gave up 10 bases, with 13 bases separating them. The CDR3 is CASSFGGQGSPLHF. CDR3 coding DNA: TGTGCCAGCAGCTTTGGGGGTCAGGGGTCACCCCTCCACTTT.

This chain joins TRBV19 and TRBJ2-7; no clear D gene. Trimming pared 2 bases from V and 3 bases from J, leaving 8 bases between. This CDR3 region has 13 residues. From germline, CDR1 is LNHDA and CDR2 SQIVND (reference sequence). The CDR3, as DNA: TGTGCCAGTAGTATAAACAGAGACTACGAGCAGTACTTC. This codes for CASSINRDYEQYF.

This sequence joins TRBV10-1 and TRBJ2-1, with D hard to call. This CDR3 comprises 13 residues. V gave up 3 bases and J gave up 4 bases, with 7 bases separating them. Germline-derived CDR1 and CDR2 are WNHNN and SYGVQD (reference sequence). In nucleotides, the CDR3 is TGCGCCAGCAGTGAATGGGCGTACAATGAGCAGTTCTTC. Translated: CASSEWAYNEQFF.

This clone was recorded once. J is TRBJ1-5 and V is TRBV28, with D unclear. The CDR3 spans 14 residues. With 4 bases removed from V and 0 bases from J, the gap between germline ends came to 7 bases. Germline V lookup: CDR1 MDHEN, CDR2 SYDVKM. The CDR3 DNA sequence: TGTGCCAGCAGTTCCGAACGTAGCAATCAGCCCCAGCATTTT. It translates to CASSSERSNQPQHF. Full variable domain (outside the CDR3, taken from reference TRBV28 and TRBJ1-5): DVKVTQSSRYLVKRTGEKVFLECVQDMDHENMFWYRQDPGLGLRLIYFSYDVKMKEKGDIPEGYSVSREKKERFSLILESASTNQTSMYLCASSSERSNQPQHFGDGTRLSIL.

This chain joins TRBV11-2 and TRBJ1-2; possibly TRBD1 for D (5 bases). This CDR3 comprises 12 residues. V lost 0 bases and J 6 bases, leaving 5 bases between the germline ends. Germline CDR1 is SGHAT and CDR2 is FQNNGV. DNA for the CDR3: TGTGCCAGCAGCTTAGAAGGGGATGGCTACACCTTC. Residues: CASSLEGDGYTF.

This clone was seen a few times. V gene TRBV5-1 combines with J gene TRBJ2-1, with D possibly matching TRBD1 (6 bases). Trimming removed 7 bases from V and 0 bases from J, with 14 bases in between. CDR3 length equals 15 residues. In germline, CDR1 is SGHRS, CDR2 YFSETQ. The CDR3: CASEQDSSSYNEQFF. As DNA, the CDR3 is TGCGCCAGCGAACAGGACAGTAGCTCCTACAATGAGCAGTTCTTC. The variable domain in full, with the rest retrieved from reference TRBV5-1 and TRBJ2-1, is KAGVTQTPRYLIKTRGQQVTLSCSPISGHRSVSWYQQTPGQGLQFLFEYFSETQRNKGNFPGRFSGRQFSNSRSEMNVSTLELGDSALYLCASEQDSSSYNEQFFGPGTRLTVL.

The chain combines TRBV2 with TRBJ1-2; TRBD1 might be the D (5 bases). Trimming took off 4 bases at V and 4 bases at J, with 13 bases between the two ends. Germline V gene sequence: CDR1 SNHLY, CDR2 FYNNEI. CDR3 length: 14 amino acids. The CDR3 loop is CASSARGSSYGYTF. CDR3 nucleotides: TGTGCCAGCAGTGCTCGGGGGTCCAGCTATGGCTACACCTTC.

The gene calls are TRBV2 and TRBJ1-2; 10 bases fit TRBD1. This CDR3 is 13 amino acids long. V lost 2 bases and J lost 13; bases outside the gene matches: 7. Per the germline V gene, CDR1 is SNHLY and CDR2 is FYNNEI. The DNA of the CDR3 is TGTGCCAGCAGTGAATCCGGGACAGGGGCTTTCACCTTC. Amino acid sequence: CASSESGTGAFTF.